The 10 T cell receptor beta chains listed next were all sequenced from one sample in a study of regulatory T cells in long-lasting Graves disease. The time point here: persistent/refractory GD, antithyroid drugs over 5 years with positive TRAb. PBMC RNA served as the TCR library source. Arm-PCR of CDR3 regions and iRepertoire HTBI primers were the basis on which TCR beta libraries were built. One entry per CDR3 protein results from TCRdb running MiXCR on the multiplex PCR reads. The profile shows some 420,000 distinct CDR3 sequences, 22% of them singletons. The sample consisted of peripheral blood mononuclear cells (PBMCs), taken when the disease was refractory, from a patient treated with antithyroid drugs. These receptor sequences come from a female donor with Graves disease.

Ten or more counts support this clonotype. The chain recombines TRBV7-2 with TRBJ2-7; D remains unclear. The V and J ends lost 3 bases and 5 bases respectively, with 8 bases between them. The germline V gene encodes CDR1 SGHTA and CDR2 FQGNSA. The CDR3 has 12 amino acids. This chain's CDR3 is CASSLDEDEQYF. In DNA form, the CDR3 reads TGTGCCAGCAGCTTGGACGAGGACGAGCAGTACTTC.

V gene TRBV9 combines with J gene TRBJ2-7; 8 nucleotides agree with TRBD1. The CDR3 runs 17 residues. CDR1 is SGDLS, CDR2 YYNGEE, per germline. Trimming cost V 3 bases and J 6 bases; bases outside gene matches: 17. The CDR3 sequence: CASSARRNTGGFGEQYF. CDR3 bases: TGTGCCAGCAGCGCCAGACGGAACACAGGGGGATTTGGCGAGCAGTACTTC.

The table lists this clonotype with many counts. The chain combines TRBV12-3 or TRBV12-4 with TRBJ2-7, with 10 nucleotides matching TRBD1. Trimming at V came to 6 bases and at J to 3 bases, leaving 8 bases not matched to a gene. The CDR3 has 15 residues. Written as DNA, the CDR3 is TGTGCCAGCAGGGGGGCCGGGACAGGGGTCTACGAGCAGTACTTC. Residues: CASRGAGTGVYEQYF.

This clonotype has at least ten counts. The chain recombines TRBV11-2 with TRBJ1-1; D possibly corresponds to TRBD1 (5 bases). This CDR3 has 12 amino acids. Germline V CDR1 and CDR2: SGHAT, FQNNGV. The V gene lost 5 bases and the J gene lost 9 bases, with 13 bases spanning the gap. The chain's CDR3 is CASSPMTDKAFF. The CDR3 DNA reads TGTGCCAGCAGCCCTATGACAGACAAAGCTTTCTTT.

This clonotype was observed many times. The chain couples TRBV20-1 to TRBJ2-7; 7 bases are a match to TRBD1. The CDR3 is made up of 13 amino acids. Losses at the gene ends were 0 bases for V and 2 bases for J; bases not matched to a gene: 1. Germline CDR1 reads DFQATT; CDR2 reads SNEGSKA (reference sequence). CDR3: CSARDRGPYEQYF. In DNA, the CDR3 is TGCAGTGCTAGAGATAGGGGGCCCTACGAGCAGTACTTC.

The V call is TRBV30, the J call TRBJ1-1, with 8 bases that match TRBD1. The CDR3 consists of 13 residues. V was pared by 5 bases and J by 0 bases, with 2 bases of the junction left unmatched. Looked up from germline, CDR1 is GTSNPN and CDR2 is SVGIG (reference sequence). The CDR3: CAWGQGMNTEAFF. In DNA form, the CDR3 reads TGTGCCTGGGGACAGGGAATGAACACTGAAGCTTTCTTT.

This clonotype was detected ten times or more. This rearrangement joins TRBV6-1 to TRBJ1-1, with 7 bases matching TRBD1. The CDR3 contains 15 residues. CDR1 is MNHNS, CDR2 SASEGT, per germline. V trimming: 4 bases; J trimming: 0 bases; junction bases outside the gene matches: 5. The CDR3 DNA reads as TGTGCCAGCAGTGGGGTGACAGGGATGAACACTGAAGCTTTCTTT. It specifies CASSGVTGMNTEAFF.

The chain employs TRBV7-9 and TRBJ1-2, with D uncertain. Looked up from germline, CDR1 is SEHNR and CDR2 is FQNEAQ (reference sequence). V was trimmed by 6 bases and J by 8 bases, leaving 19 bases between them. There are 14 residues in the CDR3. CDR3 in amino acids: CASSPGPLLFGYTF. In DNA form, the CDR3 reads TGTGCCAGCAGTCCTGGACCATTATTGTTCGGCTACACCTTC.

On this clonotype: A read error is likely here: a far larger clone is one base away. The gene calls are TRBV6-1 and TRBJ1-2; D is ambiguous. The CDR3 totals 11 residues. Per germline, CDR1 MNHNS and CDR2 SASEGT. CDR3 in amino acids: CASSPNYGYAF. The CDR3 region has the DNA TGTGCCAGCAGCCCCAACTATGGCTACGCCTTC.

This clonotype was counted between two and nine times. This CDR3 is CASSKTGIGKNIQYF. The CDR3 DNA reads TGTGCCAGCAGTAAGACAGGAATAGGCAAAAACATTCAGTACTTC. The chain uses TRBV27 and TRBJ2-4, with a weak D call TRBD1 (6 bases). Between the trimmed V and J ends, which lost 5 bases and 3 bases, there was a span of 14 bases. The CDR3 consists of 15 residues. Germline CDR1 is MNHEY and CDR2 is SMNVEV (reference sequence).